This entry lists 22 T cell receptor beta chains sequenced from one sample in a study of CD8 T cells in Susac syndrome (dated by TCRdb to the late 2010s). The method was the immunoSEQ multiplex PCR assay. RNA was extracted with the RNeasy kit and 0.5 to 1 ug was reverse transcribed using random hexamers. TCRdb passed the public sequencing reads through fastp at Q25 and MiXCR, retaining productive beta sequences. Entries are consolidated by CDR3 protein sequence, retaining the most common genes and DNA. Counted in this sample were 180,000 or so distinct CDR3 sequences; about 95% of them appeared once. 0.1% of the sample is held by the ten biggest clonotypes. Sequenced sample: CD4+ T cells from PBMCs. These receptors all come from a human donor in good health.

The chain links TRBV20-1 to TRBJ2-5; TRBD1 aligns across 8 bases. The CDR3 is 13 amino acids. Germline CDR1 DFQATT, CDR2 SNEGSKA (reference sequence). With V trimmed by 6 bases and J by 5 bases, 8 bases remained unmatched. CDR3 loop: CSARLDREETQYF. The CDR3, as DNA: TGCAGTGCCAGGCTGGACAGGGAGGAGACCCAGTACTTC.

The chain combines TRBV28 with TRBJ2-7; 9 nucleotides line up with TRBD2. The CDR3 contains 15 residues. V lost 6 bases and J lost 6; bases outside the gene matches: 12. CDR1 and CDR2 from the germline V gene are MDHEN and SYDVKM. The CDR3 DNA reads TGTGCCAGCAGAAGCCAGGGACTAGCCCTGGCCGAGCAGTACTTC. This codes for CASRSQGLALAEQYF.

The V and J genes are TRBV29-1 and TRBJ1-3; D remains unclear. Trimming shortened V by 4 bases and J by 1 base, and 8 bases separated the two germline ends. This CDR3 is 13 amino acids long. The germline CDR1 and CDR2 sequences are SQVTM and ANQGSEA. CDR3 sequence reads: CSVAFGSGNTIYF. CDR3 sequence (DNA): TGCAGCGTTGCGTTTGGGTCTGGAAACACCATATATTTT.

This chain joins TRBV28 and TRBJ1-5, with D uncertain. V dropped 6 bases and J dropped 3 bases, with 18 bases sitting between them. CDR1 MDHEN and CDR2 SYDVKM come from the germline V gene. The CDR3 extends over 16 amino acids. The CDR3 DNA is TGTGCCAGCAGGTCGCTTGACATTGCCCCCAATCAGCCCCAGCATTTT. Protein: CASRSLDIAPNQPQHF.

V and J are TRBV27 and TRBJ2-5; possible D gene TRBD1, 6 bases. This CDR3 contains 13 residues. V lost 5 bases and J lost 2, with 9 bases in between. The germline V gene encodes CDR1 MNHEY and CDR2 SMNVEV (reference sequence). This chain's CDR3 is CASSRTVQETQYF. As DNA, the CDR3 is TGTGCCAGCAGTCGGACAGTTCAAGAGACCCAGTACTTC.

The V call is TRBV30, the J call TRBJ2-1, with D uncertain. Germline assignment: CDR1 GTSNPN and CDR2 SVGIG (reference sequence). The CDR3 runs 13 residues. Trimming stripped 4 bases from V and 4 bases from J, with 11 bases between. The CDR3 loop reads CAWNDAPYNEQFF. CDR3 coding DNA: TGTGCCTGGAATGACGCCCCTTACAATGAGCAGTTCTTC.

The chain has TRBV30 and TRBJ2-1; a weak D match, TRBD2 (6 bases). This CDR3 region has 14 residues. Looked up from germline, CDR1 is GTSNPN and CDR2 is SVGIG (reference sequence). Trimming stripped 7 bases from V and 4 bases from J, with 17 bases between. The CDR3 spells CASAGRIGYNEQFF. The DNA for the CDR3 is TGTGCCTCCGCGGGACGAATAGGATACAATGAGCAGTTCTTC. The full variable domain, completed using reference TRBV30 and TRBJ2-1, is SQTIHQWPATLVQPVGSPLSLECTVEGTSNPNLYWYRQAAGRGLQLLFYSVGIGQISSEVPQNLSASRPQDRQFILSSKKLLLSDSGFYLCASAGRIGYNEQFFGPGTRLTVL.

The chain carries TRBV15 and TRBJ2-5; no firm D call. The V end lost 3 bases, the J end lost 2 bases, and 16 bases lay between the germline ends. Germline V gene data show CDR1 as LNHNV and CDR2 as YYDKDF (reference sequence). The CDR3 is 16 amino acids. The DNA of the CDR3 is TGTGCCACCAGCAGTGACGGATCGGTAGGGCAAGAGACCCAGTACTTC. The encoded protein is CATSSDGSVGQETQYF.

The chain employs TRBV20-1 and TRBJ2-4, with 8 nucleotides matching TRBD1. The length of the CDR3 is 12 residues. Losses at the gene ends were 6 bases for V and 4 bases for J; bases not matched to a gene: 2. Per the germline V gene, CDR1 is DFQATT and CDR2 is SNEGSKA (reference sequence). The CDR3 DNA sequence: TGCAGTGCAGGGGACAGGAAAAACATTCAGTACTTC. It yields the protein CSAGDRKNIQYF.

The chain uses TRBV9 and TRBJ2-1, with 9 bases lining up with TRBD2. The CDR3 totals 16 residues. CDR1 is SGDLS and CDR2 is YYNGEE in the germline V gene. With 3 bases clipped from V and 2 bases from J, the junction kept 6 bases outside the gene matches. CDR3 nucleotides: TGTGCCAGCAGCGCCGTACTAGCGGGTGCCTACAATGAGCAGTTCTTC. This codes for CASSAVLAGAYNEQFF.

This chain links TRBV5-4 with TRBJ1-2; 8 bases match TRBD1. In germline, CDR1 is SGHNT, CDR2 YYREEE (reference sequence). The CDR3 loop spans 15 amino acids. Germline trimming cut 0 bases from V and 6 bases from J; bases unmatched to any gene: 7. The CDR3 reads CASSLAGQGAHGYTF. The CDR3 coding sequence is TGTGCCAGCAGCTTGGCAGGACAGGGTGCACATGGCTACACCTTC.

The CDR3 protein is CSALPVSGANVLTF. The DNA for the CDR3 is TGCAGTGCCCTGCCCGTTTCTGGGGCCAACGTCCTGACTTTC. The rearrangement links TRBV20-1 to TRBJ2-6; no definite D call. V dropped 6 bases and J dropped 1 base, with 10 bases sitting between them. There are 14 residues in the CDR3. CDR1 and CDR2 (germline): DFQATT, SNEGSKA (reference sequence).

The chain couples TRBV11-2 to TRBJ2-2, with D possibly matching TRBD1 (6 bases). This CDR3 spans 15 amino acids. The germline V gene encodes CDR1 SGHAT and CDR2 FQNNGV. Trimming took off 2 bases at V and 7 bases at J, with 14 bases between the two ends. The CDR3 loop reads CASSLTGSASGELFF. DNA of the CDR3: TGTGCCAGCAGCTTAACAGGGTCAGCCAGCGGGGAGCTGTTTTTT. Full variable domain (missing parts from reference TRBV11-2 and TRBJ2-2): EAGVAQSPRYKIIEKRQSVAFWCNPISGHATLYWYQQILGQGPKLLIQFQNNGVVDDSQLPKDRFSAERLKGVDSTLKIQPAKLEDSAVYLCASSLTGSASGELFFGEGSRLTVL.

This clonotype occurred a few times. This chain joins TRBV5-6 and TRBJ2-1, with TRBD1 identical over 8 bases. Germline values: CDR1 SGHDT, CDR2 YYEEEE. The V and J ends lost 0 bases and 7 bases, in that order; junction bases with no gene match: 6. The CDR3 sequence is 15 residues long. The CDR3 reads CASSLGQGARNEQFF. The DNA for the CDR3 is TGTGCCAGCAGCTTGGGGCAGGGGGCGCGGAATGAGCAGTTCTTC.

The DNA for the CDR3 is TGTGCCAGCAGTTACTCGAGGACGGTCACTGAAGCTTTCTTT. This gives the protein CASSYSRTVTEAFF. The chain combines TRBV6-5 with TRBJ1-1; the D is unclear. The CDR3 covers 14 residues. The germline gives CDR1 MNHEY, CDR2 SVGAGI. Deletions cut 0 bases from V and 4 bases from J, with 9 bases between.

The chain carries TRBV3-1 and TRBJ1-4, with 7 bases identical to TRBD1. This CDR3 is 14 amino acids long. The V gene end was trimmed by 4 bases and the J gene end by 8 bases; junction bases not matched to a gene: 7. The germline gives CDR1 LGHDT, CDR2 YNNKEL (reference sequence). The CDR3 loop reads CASSLGTGEEKLFF. The CDR3 region has the DNA TGTGCCAGCAGCCTAGGTACAGGGGAAGAAAAACTGTTTTTT.

The chain links TRBV5-4 to TRBJ2-1, with 9 bases aligning to TRBD2. The CDR3 contains 15 residues. Per the germline V gene, CDR1 is SGHNT and CDR2 is YYREEE (reference sequence). J lost 10 bases, V lost 1 base, and 9 bases had no gene match. The CDR3 DNA reads as TGTGCCAGCAGCTTGCGGGCTAGCGGGACGGGAGAGCAGTTCTTC. Protein sequence: CASSLRASGTGEQFF.

The V gene is TRBV20-1, the J gene TRBJ2-7; 9 bases map to TRBD2. CDR3 length: 13 amino acids. Per the germline V gene, CDR1 is DFQATT and CDR2 is SNEGSKA (reference sequence). For the CDR3, the DNA is TGCACCTGTAGCGGGGGAAGCTCCTACGAGCAGTACTTC. Its protein product is CTCSGGSSYEQYF.

The V gene is TRBV20-1, the J gene TRBJ2-5; D gene uncertain. The CDR3 covers 12 residues. V dropped 3 bases and J dropped 0 bases, with 5 bases sitting between them. Germline V CDR1 and CDR2: DFQATT, SNEGSKA (reference sequence). The CDR3 protein is CSASYNQETQYF. The CDR3 nucleotides are TGCAGTGCTAGTTATAACCAAGAGACCCAGTACTTC.

The rearrangement uses TRBV11-2 and TRBJ1-1; perhaps TRBD1 as D (6 bases). CDR1 SGHAT and CDR2 FQNNGV come from the germline V gene. This CDR3 comprises 13 residues. The V end lost 2 bases, the J end lost 6 bases, and 10 bases lay between the germline ends. For the CDR3, the DNA is TGTGCCAGCAGCTTAAGGAGGGGGGCTGAAGCTTTCTTT. Encoded protein: CASSLRRGAEAFF.

Only one count was recorded for this clonotype. V is TRBV20-1 and J is TRBJ1-2; 10 nucleotides align to TRBD1. The V segment lost 6 bases and the J segment 4 bases; nucleotides outside the gene matches: 14. The CDR3 consists of 16 residues. Germline lookup yields CDR1 DFQATT and CDR2 SNEGSKA (reference sequence). CDR3 loop: CSAKPGTGVGVYGYTF. CDR3 DNA sequence: TGCAGTGCAAAGCCCGGGACAGGGGTAGGGGTCTATGGCTACACCTTC.

The rearrangement links TRBV12-5 to TRBJ2-7; 9 positions match TRBD2. V trimming: 0 bases; J trimming: 5 bases; junction bases outside the gene matches: 8. In germline, CDR1 is LGHNT, CDR2 FRNRAP. CDR3 size: 16 residues. CDR3 bases: TGTGCTAGTGGTTTGGTAGGAGCGGGAGGAGAGAACGAGCAGTACTTC. As protein: CASGLVGAGGENEQYF.